These 25 T cell receptor beta chains share one sample of origin, sequenced in a study of shared clonotypes between healthy human individuals. Profiling relied on immunoSEQ multiplex PCR, and the TCRdb table lists in-frame clones only, not all of them. The sample lists 2,500,000 or so clones, around 90% occurring once. The specimen was naive CD4+ T cells from PBMCs. Subset in this sample: CD45RA+ positively selected. The source of these receptors is a man younger than 35 in good health. Some clones in this sample may be carry-over from other donors' samples.

The rearrangement uses TRBV10-3 and TRBJ2-2, with 7 bases lining up with TRBD1. Trimming cost V 6 bases and J 4 bases; bases outside gene matches: 17. The V gene's germline CDR1 is ENHRY and CDR2 SYGVKD. CDR3 size: 18 residues. CDR3 residues: CAIRSQGYGTVSTGELFF. As DNA, the CDR3 is TGTGCCATCAGGTCACAGGGGTATGGTACCGTCTCCACCGGGGAGCTGTTTTTT.

The chain has TRBV5-1 and TRBJ2-7; 7 positions match TRBD1. V shed 4 bases, J shed 0 bases, and the junction held 7 bases outside the gene matches. CDR1 is SGHRS, CDR2 YFSETQ, per germline. The CDR3 runs to 15 residues. The CDR3 DNA reads as TGCGCCAGCAGCGTGACAGGGTCGAGCTCCTACGAGCAGTACTTC. Its translation: CASSVTGSSSYEQYF.

The chain has TRBV13 and TRBJ2-3; TRBD2 might be the D (6 bases). The CDR3 is 16 residues long. The germline V gene has CDR1 PRHDT and CDR2 FYEKMQ (reference sequence). V gave up 5 bases and J gave up 4 bases, with 19 bases separating them. CDR3 residues: CASSRLGGNEADTQYF. CDR3 DNA: TGTGCCAGCAGCCGACTCGGCGGGAACGAGGCAGATACGCAGTATTTT.

The chain employs TRBV12-2 and TRBJ2-5. TRBV12-2 is marked as a pseudogene. The CDR3 spans 13 residues. The CDR3 DNA reads TGTGCAAGTCGCTTAGTCCTGGGTAAGACCCAGTACTTC. Its protein product is CASRLVLGKTQYF.

As to this clone: At the DNA level, this CDR3 is encoded by other sequences in the same sample as well. The chain combines TRBV28 with TRBJ2-7, with a weak D call TRBD1 (6 bases). This CDR3 region has 15 residues. V lost 3 bases to trimming and J lost 1 base, with 13 bases between them. CDR1 and CDR2 from the germline V gene are MDHEN and SYDVKM. The CDR3 region is CASSLGALGSYEQYF. The CDR3 DNA reads TGTGCCAGCAGTTTGGGGGCTTTGGGATCCTACGAGCAGTACTTC.

The rearrangement joins TRBV5-4 to TRBJ1-1; tentatively, D is TRBD1 (6 bases). The germline CDR1 and CDR2 sequences are SGHNT and YYREEE (reference sequence). The CDR3 spans 15 residues. Trimming left V 4 bases short and J 1 base short, with 14 bases between. The CDR3: CASSPRGQSNTEAFF. The CDR3 coding sequence is TGTGCCAGCAGCCCGCGGGGGCAGTCGAACACTGAAGCTTTCTTT.

The chain combines TRBV10-3 with TRBJ2-7, with 13 bases matching TRBD2. The CDR3 has 15 amino acids. The J segment lost 5 bases and the V segment lost 6 bases, leaving 7 bases of the junction unmatched. Germline values: CDR1 ENHRY, CDR2 SYGVKD. The CDR3 region has the DNA TGTGCCATCAGCGGAAGGACTAGCGGGAGTGACGAGCAGTACTTC. This gives the protein CAISGRTSGSDEQYF.

CDR3 nucleotide sequence: TGTGCCAGCAGCTTTAACTCGGGGGGACTAGCAAACATTCAGTACTTC. Its translation: CASSFNSGGLANIQYF. V gene TRBV5-6 combines with J gene TRBJ2-4; 9 bases are a match to TRBD2. The germline gives CDR1 SGHDT, CDR2 YYEEEE. Unmatched junction bases numbered 9, after V lost 2 bases and J lost 6 bases. The CDR3 has 16 amino acids. The full variable domain, its missing parts supplied by reference TRBV5-6 and TRBJ2-4, is DAGVTQSPTHLIKTRGQQVTLRCSPKSGHDTVSWYQQALGQGPQFIFQYYEEEERQRGNFPDRFSGHQFPNYSSELNVNALLLGDSALYLCASSFNSGGLANIQYFGAGTRLSVL.

This clone was seen only a few times. The chain combines TRBV5-4 with TRBJ2-3, with TRBD1 matching over 7 bases. CDR1 is SGHNT, CDR2 YYREEE, per germline (reference sequence). The CDR3 loop spans 14 amino acids. J was trimmed by 2 bases and V by 3 bases; bases with no gene match: 3. CDR3 sequence reads: CASSSGQFTDTQYF. The CDR3 DNA follows: TGTGCCAGCAGCTCGGGACAGTTCACAGATACGCAGTATTTT.

This clone was seen a single time. The rearrangement links TRBV27 to TRBJ2-2; 12 nucleotides match TRBD2. Germline CDR1 reads MNHEY; CDR2 reads SMNVEV (reference sequence). With V trimmed by 5 bases and J by 7 bases, 8 bases remained unmatched. There are 16 residues in the CDR3. The CDR3 sequence is CASSPSSGRVYGELFF. CDR3 DNA: TGTGCCAGCAGTCCCTCTAGCGGGAGGGTTTACGGGGAGCTGTTTTTT.

This clone was seen a handful of times. The CDR3 nucleotides are TGTGCCAGCAGCCCGGACAGGGGGTTTGACGAGCAGTACTTC. This translates into CASSPDRGFDEQYF. The chain couples TRBV7-2 to TRBJ2-7; 10 positions agree with TRBD1. This CDR3 has 14 residues. J was trimmed by 5 bases and V by 5 bases; bases with no gene match: 6. Germline lookup yields CDR1 SGHTA and CDR2 FQGNSA.

This clone was observed a few times. The rearrangement joins TRBV11-2 to TRBJ2-1; D not resolved. V lost 1 base and J lost 2, with 6 bases in between. The germline V gene has CDR1 SGHAT and CDR2 FQNNGV. The CDR3 spans 14 residues. CDR3: CASSLGQAYNEQFF. The CDR3 nucleotides read TGTGCCAGCAGCTTAGGACAAGCCTACAATGAGCAGTTCTTC.

The V and J genes are TRBV28 and TRBJ2-1; 7 bases are a match to TRBD1. The junction had 8 bases not matched to a gene; V was cut back by 5 bases and J by 1 base. The CDR3 contains 16 residues. The germline gives CDR1 MDHEN, CDR2 SYDVKM. The CDR3 DNA sequence: TGTGCCAGCAGTCCGACCGGGGACAGTTCCTACAATGAGCAGTTCTTC. Translated, it gives CASSPTGDSSYNEQFF.

This clone occurred a few times. This chain uses TRBV7-3 with TRBJ2-2; possibly TRBD1 or TRBD2 for D (5 bases each). V gave up 5 bases and J gave up 7 bases, with 11 bases separating them. The CDR3 has 13 residues. CDR1 is SGHTA and CDR2 is FQGTGA in the germline V gene. The CDR3 region has the DNA TGTGCCAGCAGCACGCTTGGGGGCGGGGAGCTGTTTTTT. It encodes CASSTLGGGELFF.

This chain links TRBV5-4 with TRBJ2-7; 8 positions match TRBD1. The CDR3 consists of 16 residues. V gave up 4 bases and J gave up 2 bases; unmatched junction bases: 11. CDR1 is SGHNT and CDR2 is YYREEE in the germline V gene (reference sequence). The CDR3 sequence is CASSGTQGAAPYEQYF. Here the CDR3 DNA reads TGTGCCAGCAGCGGGACGCAGGGGGCAGCACCCTACGAGCAGTACTTC.

In its sample, this clone was seen once. The J gene is TRBJ2-7, the V gene TRBV7-8; 12 bases fit TRBD2. Germline V gene lookup returns CDR1 SGHVS and CDR2 FQNEAQ. This CDR3 spans 16 amino acids. V dropped 5 bases and J dropped 4; count of bases not matched to a gene: 9. The CDR3 DNA follows: TGTGCCAGCAGCCCCACTAGGACTAGCGGGACTTACGAGCAGTACTTC. Translating it yields CASSPTRTSGTYEQYF.

This clone was seen more than once but under ten times. The chain links TRBV6-5 to TRBJ1-1; D not certain. The V gene lost 10 bases and the J gene lost 2 bases, with 17 bases spanning the gap. Germline-derived CDR1 and CDR2 are MNHEY and SVGAGI. The CDR3 contains 14 residues. CDR3: CATTRSGINTEAFF. For the CDR3, the DNA is TGTGCCACCACCAGGTCGGGCATCAACACTGAAGCTTTCTTT.

The chain uses TRBV25-1 and TRBJ1-1; the D gene is possibly TRBD1 (5 bases). The V gene lost 6 bases and the J gene lost 6 bases, with 20 bases spanning the gap. The CDR3 length is 15 residues. Looked up from germline, CDR1 is MGHDK and CDR2 is SYGVNS. CDR3 sequence (DNA): TGTGCCAGCAGCGCCGGGAGGGGTGAGTGGTCTGAAGCTTTCTTT. Its translation is CASSAGRGEWSEAFF.

This chain connects TRBV15 to TRBJ2-2, with D possibly being TRBD1 (6 bases). Germline V gives CDR1 LNHNV, CDR2 YYDKDF (reference sequence). This CDR3 spans 15 amino acids. The V and J ends lost 4 bases and 0 bases respectively, with 9 bases between them. The chain's CDR3 is CATSIGTPNTGELFF. CDR3 sequence (DNA): TGTGCCACCAGCATCGGGACACCGAACACCGGGGAGCTGTTTTTT.

The V gene is TRBV9, the J gene TRBJ2-1; no clear D. Looked up from germline, CDR1 is SGDLS and CDR2 is YYNGEE. The V gene lost 3 bases and the J gene lost 8 bases, with 9 bases spanning the gap. This CDR3 is 12 amino acids long. The CDR3 region is CASSESGDEQFF. The CDR3 bases are TGTGCCAGCAGCGAGAGTGGGGATGAGCAGTTCTTC.

The chain is built from TRBV19 and TRBJ1-6; the D is unclear. Trimming pared 3 bases from V and 4 bases from J, leaving 13 bases between. Germline V gene data show CDR1 as LNHDA and CDR2 as SQIVND (reference sequence). This CDR3 comprises 16 residues. The CDR3 DNA is TGTGCCAGTAGTATTCGGGAAGTCAGTTATAATTCACCCCTCCACTTT. This gives the protein CASSIREVSYNSPLHF.

In its sample, this clone was seen once. This same CDR3 is encoded by further DNA sequences in the sample. The chain employs TRBV28 and TRBJ2-5; D is perhaps TRBD1 (5 bases). Germline V gene sequence: CDR1 MDHEN, CDR2 SYDVKM. Trimming left V 3 bases short and J 2 bases short, with 10 bases between. This CDR3 region has 14 residues. The CDR3 nucleotides read TGTGCCAGCAGTTTGGGGAACAGGCAAGAGACCCAGTACTTC. It encodes CASSLGNRQETQYF.

V gene TRBV28 combines with J gene TRBJ1-2; possible D gene TRBD1, 5 bases. Trimming pared 6 bases from V and 4 bases from J, leaving 12 bases between. The CDR3 runs 13 residues. Germline V gene data show CDR1 as MDHEN and CDR2 as SYDVKM. In DNA form, the CDR3 reads TGTGCCAGCAGCTCCGGGACCTCCTATGGCTACACCTTC. This sequence encodes CASSSGTSYGYTF.

The rearrangement joins TRBV28 to TRBJ1-5; D is perhaps TRBD1 (6 bases). The V and J ends lost 4 bases and 4 bases respectively, with 11 bases between them. CDR1 is MDHEN and CDR2 is SYDVKM in the germline V gene. The CDR3 spans 14 residues. The CDR3, as DNA: TGTGCCAGCAGTTCTCAACAGGGAAATCAGCCCCAGCATTTT. Translating gives CASSSQQGNQPQHF.

The rearrangement links TRBV6-1 to TRBJ1-1; D gene unclear. The V gene lost 1 base and the J gene lost 3 bases, with 9 bases spanning the gap. Per the germline V gene, CDR1 is MNHNS and CDR2 is SASEGT. The CDR3 has 14 residues. This CDR3 is CASSEVRTYTEAFF. As DNA, the CDR3 is TGTGCCAGCAGTGAAGTAAGGACCTACACTGAAGCTTTCTTT.